The source of this T cell receptor beta chain is a study of blood T cells in healthy people across ages. Primers used in a second PCR of about 6 to 11 cycles were a sample-barcoded 5' primer and a J-beta primer mix. TCRdb re-analysed the 5' RACE reads in MiXCR, keeping a single row per CDR3 protein. The data hold about 800,000 distinct CDR3 sequences, with nearly 60% observed a single time. Sequenced: blood. This TCR came from a man aged 25-40 years in good health.

The CDR3 bases are TGCAGTGCTTGCCGACTAGCGGCCGGGAATGAGCAGTTCTTC. Its translation is CSACRLAAGNEQFF. The chain has TRBV20-1 and TRBJ2-1; 9 bases map to TRBD2. Trimming cost V 5 bases and J 7 bases; bases outside gene matches: 9. CDR1 DFQATT and CDR2 SNEGSKA come from the germline V gene (reference sequence). CDR3 length equals 14 residues.